These 14 T cell receptor beta chains were sequenced from one sample in a study of cytomegalovirus exposure and HLA in healthy donors. With 60 Vbeta and 13 Jbeta primers, the PCR was carried out. Only in-frame clones appear in the TCRdb table, and some are missing; sequencing was by immunoSEQ multiplex PCR. The table records 70,000 to 95,000 clones, approximately 56% of them present only once. Sequencing was carried out using PBMCs. The origin of the receptors is a woman under 40 in good health and CMV-seropositive.

V usage is TRBV5-1 and J usage is TRBJ2-7, with a weak D call TRBD1 (5 bases). This CDR3 has 13 residues. Germline CDR1 is SGHRS and CDR2 is YFSETQ. The V end lost 6 bases, the J end lost 0 bases, and 10 bases lay between the germline ends. This CDR3 reads CASNPDTSYEQYF. CDR3 sequence (DNA): TGCGCCAGCAACCCGGACACCTCCTACGAGCAGTACTTC.

The table lists this clone with a few counts. The gene calls are TRBV6-6 and TRBJ1-2; 7 bases line up with TRBD1. This CDR3 is 14 amino acids long. CDR1 MNHNY and CDR2 SVGAGI come from the germline V gene (reference sequence). V gave up 6 bases and J gave up 5 bases; unmatched junction bases: 9. CDR3 residues: CASRTQAGGYGYTF. The DNA of the CDR3 is TGTGCCAGCAGAACTCAGGCAGGGGGATATGGCTACACCTTC.

The chain is built from TRBV18 and TRBJ1-1; D gene uncertain. The V end lost 3 bases, the J end lost 0 bases, and 8 bases lay between the germline ends. The germline V gene has CDR1 KGHSH and CDR2 LQKENI. The CDR3 contains 14 residues. The CDR3 loop is CASSPSVLNTEAFF. The DNA for the CDR3 is TGTGCCAGCTCACCGTCGGTGCTGAACACTGAAGCTTTCTTT.

The chain is built from TRBV6-5 and TRBJ2-7; 9 positions agree with TRBD1. Germline lookup yields CDR1 MNHEY and CDR2 SVGAGI. The CDR3 spans 14 residues. Losses at the gene ends were 5 bases for V and 1 base for J; bases not matched to a gene: 3. The chain's CDR3 is CASSRGQGSYEQYF. DNA for the CDR3: TGTGCCAGCAGTCGAGGACAGGGGTCCTACGAGCAGTACTTC.

This clone was counted a few times. The chain links TRBV2 to TRBJ2-5; TRBD2 aligns across 11 bases. Trimming cost V 6 bases and J 4 bases; bases outside gene matches: 7. The CDR3 contains 15 residues. Per germline, CDR1 SNHLY and CDR2 FYNNEI. The CDR3 sequence is CASSRDGLAGETQYF. The CDR3 DNA reads as TGTGCCAGCAGCCGAGACGGACTAGCGGGAGAGACCCAGTACTTC.

To note about this clone: The junction departs from the called germline gene at one end, perhaps through a read error. This rearrangement joins TRBV19 to TRBJ1-2, with unresolved D. Germline V CDR1 and CDR2: LNHDA, SQIVND (reference sequence). The CDR3 runs to 12 residues. In DNA form, the CDR3 reads TGTGCCAGTAGGCAGTGGGCTGGAGGCTACCCCTTC. Amino acids: CASRQWAGGYPF.

Concerning this clone itself: Distinct nucleotide sequences in the sample also encode this CDR3. J is TRBJ1-5 and V is TRBV28, with TRBD1 as a possible D gene (6 bases). The CDR3 contains 16 residues. Germline CDR1 and CDR2: MDHEN and SYDVKM. Trimming removed 8 bases from V and 4 bases from J, with 21 bases in between. CDR3 nucleotides: TGTGCCAGCCACTCAAGGGGGTCGAGGTGGAATCAGCCCCAGCATTTT. This gives the protein CASHSRGSRWNQPQHF.

V usage is TRBV4-2 and J usage is TRBJ1-4, with D uncertain. CDR3 length: 17 amino acids. Looked up from germline, CDR1 is LGHNA and CDR2 is YNFKEQ. Trimming left V 2 bases short and J 7 bases short, with 20 bases between. CDR3 loop: CASSQKPGSGGSEKLFF. The CDR3 coding sequence is TGTGCCAGCAGCCAAAAGCCGGGCTCAGGAGGGAGTGAAAAACTGTTTTTT.

The CDR3 DNA reads as TGTGCCAGCGGGACAGCAACCTACGAGCAGTACTTC. This codes for CASGTATYEQYF. The rearrangement joins TRBV10-3 to TRBJ2-7; D may be TRBD1 (7 bases). Germline CDR1 and CDR2: ENHRY and SYGVKD. V was clipped by 10 bases and J by 2 bases, with 12 bases between them. The CDR3 extends over 12 amino acids.

This clone showed up just a few times. DNA for the CDR3: TGTGCCAGCTCACCATCAGGGGGCGGGAACACTGAAGCTTTCTTT. This encodes CASSPSGGGNTEAFF. The chain is built from TRBV18 and TRBJ1-1, with TRBD1 matching 8 bases. V gave up 2 bases and J gave up 1 base; unmatched junction bases: 3. Per the germline V gene, CDR1 is KGHSH and CDR2 is LQKENI. The CDR3 covers 15 residues.

The chain is built from TRBV4-3 and TRBJ1-6; D possibly corresponds to TRBD1 (5 bases). The germline gives CDR1 LGHNA, CDR2 YSLEER. The CDR3 runs to 16 residues. V shed 1 base and J shed 5 bases, with 12 bases lying between them. DNA of the CDR3: TGCGCCAGCAGCCAAGGAACAGGTTATAATAATTCACCCCTCCACTTT. It codes for CASSQGTGYNNSPLHF.

This sequence joins TRBV28 and TRBJ1-6; the D gene is possibly TRBD1 (5 bases). CDR1 and CDR2 from the germline V gene are MDHEN and SYDVKM. CDR3 size: 16 residues. Trimming shortened V by 6 bases and J by 9 bases, and 21 bases separated the two germline ends. CDR3 in DNA: TGTGCCAGCAGGCGGTTAATCGACAGAGGCGCTTCACCCCTCCACTTT. Its translation is CASRRLIDRGASPLHF.

This clone was observed a handful of times. The chain carries TRBV28 and TRBJ2-4; 8 nucleotides line up with TRBD1. In germline, CDR1 is MDHEN, CDR2 SYDVKM. The CDR3 extends over 15 amino acids. V was clipped by 5 bases and J by 3 bases; unmatched bases: 6. The CDR3 DNA reads as TGTGCCAGCAGTGTTTCCGGGACAGGCAAAAACATTCAGTACTTC. Its translation is CASSVSGTGKNIQYF.

The gene calls are TRBV18 and TRBJ1-4; 8 bases are a match to TRBD1. V gave up 3 bases and J gave up 5 bases; unmatched junction bases: 5. The CDR3 spans 15 residues. The germline CDR1 and CDR2 sequences are KGHSH and LQKENI. The CDR3 DNA follows: TGTGCCAGCTCACCCAGGACAGGGTCGAATGAAAAACTGTTTTTT. It encodes CASSPRTGSNEKLFF.